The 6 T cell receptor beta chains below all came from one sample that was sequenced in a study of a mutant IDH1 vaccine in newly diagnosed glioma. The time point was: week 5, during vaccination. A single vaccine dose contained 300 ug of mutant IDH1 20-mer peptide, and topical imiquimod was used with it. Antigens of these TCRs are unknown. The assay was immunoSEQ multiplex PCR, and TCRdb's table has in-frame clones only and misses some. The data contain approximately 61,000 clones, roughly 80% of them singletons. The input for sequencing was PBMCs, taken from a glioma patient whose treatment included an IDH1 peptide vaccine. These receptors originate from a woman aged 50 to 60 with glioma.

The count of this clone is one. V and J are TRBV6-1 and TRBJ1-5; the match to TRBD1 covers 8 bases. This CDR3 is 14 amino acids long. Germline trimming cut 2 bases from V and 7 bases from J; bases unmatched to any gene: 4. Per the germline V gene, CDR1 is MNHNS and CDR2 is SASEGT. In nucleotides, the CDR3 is TGTGCCAGCAGTGAATCAGGGGGCTCCCAGCCCCAGCATTTT. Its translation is CASSESGGSQPQHF.

The CDR3 loop is CAISRGGNNQPQHF. The CDR3 coding sequence is TGTGCCATCAGCCGGGGGGGGAACAATCAGCCCCAGCATTTT. The chain recombines TRBV10-3 with TRBJ1-5; perhaps TRBD1 as D (5 bases). The V and J ends lost 6 bases and 3 bases respectively, with 12 bases between them. CDR1 and CDR2 from the germline V gene are ENHRY and SYGVKD. CDR3 size: 14 residues.

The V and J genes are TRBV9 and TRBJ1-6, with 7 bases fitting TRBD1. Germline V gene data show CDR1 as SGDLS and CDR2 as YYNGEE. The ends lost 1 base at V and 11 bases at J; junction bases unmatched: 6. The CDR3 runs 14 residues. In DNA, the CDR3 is TGTGCCAGCAGCGTACTACAGGGGTACGCACCCCTCCACTTT. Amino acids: CASSVLQGYAPLHF.

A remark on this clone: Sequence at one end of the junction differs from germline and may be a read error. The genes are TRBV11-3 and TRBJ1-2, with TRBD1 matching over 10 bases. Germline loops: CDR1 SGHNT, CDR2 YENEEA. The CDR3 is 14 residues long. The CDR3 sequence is CASSQGQGTTRRKF. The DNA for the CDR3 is TGTGCCAGCAGCCAGGGACAGGGGACGACCAGAAGAAAATTC.

For the CDR3, the DNA is TGTGCCATCAGTAGGGGGGCGGAGGGCGGGCAGTACTTC. It translates to CAISRGAEGGQYF. The gene calls are TRBV10-3 and TRBJ2-7; D is perhaps TRBD1 or TRBD2 (6 bases each). The length of the CDR3 is 13 residues. Trimming removed 5 bases from V and 9 bases from J, with 17 bases in between. Germline values: CDR1 ENHRY, CDR2 SYGVKD.

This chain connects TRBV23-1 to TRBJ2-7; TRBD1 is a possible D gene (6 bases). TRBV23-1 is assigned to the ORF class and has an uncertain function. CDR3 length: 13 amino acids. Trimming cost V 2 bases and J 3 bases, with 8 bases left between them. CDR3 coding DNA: TGCGCCAGCAGTCAACAGGGGTACTACGAGCAGTACTTC. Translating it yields CASSQQGYYEQYF.